A single TCR beta chain is shown here with its context. This specimen belongs to a study of control samples from healthy donors and cancer patients. CDR1 MDHEN and CDR2 SYDVKM come from the germline V gene. CDR3 length: 14 residues. Deletions cut 7 bases from V and 1 base from J, with 13 bases between. TCRdb's table, derived via immunoSEQ multiplex PCR, lists solely in-frame clones and lacks some. Of about 55,000 clones detected, about 96% appear once; the ten largest clones hold less than 1.1%. The sample was blood. This TCR came from a young woman in good health. This chain uses TRBV28 with TRBJ1-1; TRBD1 is a possible D gene (5 bases). The chain's CDR3 is CASTQVGGNTEAFF. The CDR3 DNA reads TGTGCCAGCACCCAAGTGGGGGGGAACACTGAAGCTTTCTTT.